The 8 T cell receptor beta chains presented below share a single source sample, sequenced in a study of T cell changes during pregnancy in multiple sclerosis. The data were produced by immunoSEQ multiplex PCR, yet TCRdb's version contains in-frame clones alone and is incomplete. The sample carries some 51,000 clones, approximately 95% recorded once. The sequences come from CD4+ T cells from peripheral blood mononuclear cells, collected in the first trimester of pregnancy. These receptors came from a female donor with multiple sclerosis, enrolled in a pregnancy study.

V and J are TRBV5-1 and TRBJ2-7, with 11 bases aligning to TRBD2. J gave up 4 bases and V 1 base, and 4 bases lay outside the gene matches. In germline, CDR1 is SGHRS, CDR2 YFSETQ. CDR3 length: 15 amino acids. In nucleotides, the CDR3 is TGCGCCAGCAGCTTGAGTAGCGGGGGGGAATACGAGCAGTACTTC. Encoded protein: CASSLSSGGEYEQYF.

The CDR3: CASSSGLASTGELFF. CDR3 nucleotide sequence: TGTGCCAGCAGCAGCGGACTAGCGAGCACCGGGGAGCTGTTTTTT. The chain joins TRBV5-4 to TRBJ2-2, with 9 bases aligning to TRBD2. Germline V gives CDR1 SGHNT, CDR2 YYREEE (reference sequence). The ends lost 4 bases at V and 4 bases at J; junction bases unmatched: 5. This CDR3 is 15 amino acids long.

The chain has TRBV25-1 and TRBJ2-3, with 8 bases fitting TRBD1. CDR3 length equals 18 residues. After removal of 2 bases from V and 0 bases from J, the junction contained 10 bases not matched to a gene. Germline V gene sequence: CDR1 MGHDK, CDR2 SYGVNS. The CDR3, as DNA: TGTGCCAGCAGTGAAGCAGGGGGCCTTACTTCTAGCACAGATACGCAGTATTTT. Translation: CASSEAGGLTSSTDTQYF.

The genes are TRBV6-1 and TRBJ2-1; D call uncertain. The CDR3 loop spans 12 amino acids. With 6 bases removed from V and 6 bases from J, the gap between germline ends came to 9 bases. Germline lookup yields CDR1 MNHNS and CDR2 SASEGT. The CDR3: CASSRGSNEQFF. In DNA form, the CDR3 reads TGTGCCAGCAGCCGCGGAAGCAATGAGCAGTTCTTC.

This clone has just one count. The chain couples TRBV2 to TRBJ2-3; 7 bases align to TRBD2. The length of the CDR3 is 17 residues. V dropped 0 bases and J dropped 4; count of bases not matched to a gene: 10. CDR1 is SNHLY, CDR2 FYNNEI, per germline. The CDR3 sequence: CASSEARGWVPPDTQYF. Here the CDR3 DNA reads TGTGCCAGCAGTGAAGCGCGGGGGTGGGTTCCGCCAGATACGCAGTATTTT.

The chain couples TRBV6-1 to TRBJ1-1; D is undetermined. Germline V lookup: CDR1 MNHNS, CDR2 SASEGT. V was clipped by 8 bases and J by 4 bases, with 11 bases between them. The CDR3 length is 12 residues. The CDR3 sequence: CASGRMGTEAFF. CDR3 DNA: TGTGCCAGCGGGCGCATGGGCACTGAAGCTTTCTTT.

This clone was counted a single time. The chain uses TRBV4-1 and TRBJ2-2; D may be TRBD2 (6 bases). Trimming shortened V by 1 base and J by 6 bases, and 15 bases separated the two germline ends. Germline CDR1 MGHRA, CDR2 YSYEKL. This CDR3 contains 16 residues. The CDR3 region is CASSQGGTLLSGELFF. The CDR3 DNA reads as TGCGCCAGCAGCCAAGGAGGGACTCTGTTGTCCGGGGAGCTGTTTTTT.

V usage is TRBV5-4 and J usage is TRBJ2-5; TRBD2 aligns across 11 bases. CDR1 SGHNT and CDR2 YYREEE come from the germline V gene (reference sequence). CDR3 length equals 16 residues. Germline trimming cut 1 base from V and 5 bases from J; bases unmatched to any gene: 7. This CDR3 reads CASSLPSGGLGETQYF. The CDR3 nucleotides read TGTGCCAGCAGCTTGCCTAGCGGGGGGCTAGGCGAGACCCAGTACTTC. Together with reference TRBV5-4 and TRBJ2-5, the CDR3 gives the full variable domain: ETGVTQSPTHLIKTRGQQVTLRCSSQSGHNTVSWYQQALGQGPQFIFQYYREEENGRGNFPPRFSGLQFPNYSSELNVNALELDDSALYLCASSLPSGGLGETQYFGPGTRLLVL.